This is a list of T cell receptor beta chains from one sample in a study of blood T cells in healthy people across ages. One entry per CDR3 protein, called by TCRdb with MiXCR from the 5' RACE reads. The sample holds 800,000 to 950,000 distinct CDR3 sequences; roughly 48% are singletons and the top ten take around 15%. The sequenced sample consisted of blood. Every receptor here comes from a young man in good health. Each CDR3 is given with its conserved first and last residue. Fields, in order: D gene, J gene, CDR3 length, V gene, clone size, CDR3 DNA, CDR3 protein. A D gene is named only where the DNA matches it firmly. Rows may omit the clone size; those that give it use once, few, many or a size class.

d_call: TRBD1; j_call: TRBJ1-6; cdr3_length: 13; v_call: TRBV20-1; clone_size: few; cdr3_nt: TGCAGTGCAACCGGGACAGCAAATTCACCCCTCCACTTT; cdr3_aa: CSATGTANSPLHF
d_call: .; j_call: TRBJ2-5; cdr3_length: 12; v_call: TRBV20-1; clone_size: few; cdr3_nt: TGCAGTGGTAATCGACCCCAAGAGACCCAGTACTTC; cdr3_aa: CSGNRPQETQYF
d_call: .; j_call: TRBJ2-7; cdr3_length: 14; v_call: TRBV5-1; clone_size: .; cdr3_nt: TGCGCCAGCAGCTTGATCACACCCACCTACGAGCAGTACTTC; cdr3_aa: CASSLITPTYEQYF
d_call: .; j_call: TRBJ1-4; cdr3_length: 16; v_call: TRBV7-2; clone_size: .; cdr3_nt: TGTGCCAGCAGCTTAGCTCCCGGGACACCTAATGAAAAACTGTTTTTT; cdr3_aa: CASSLAPGTPNEKLFF
d_call: .; j_call: TRBJ2-5; cdr3_length: 14; v_call: TRBV3-1; clone_size: .; cdr3_nt: TGTGCCAGCAGCCAAGCCCTAATTAGAGAGACCCAGTACTTC; cdr3_aa: CASSQALIRETQYF
d_call: TRBD1; j_call: TRBJ2-5; cdr3_length: 15; v_call: TRBV9; clone_size: .; cdr3_nt: TGTGCCAGCAGCGTAGGACAGGGGATACAAGAGACCCAGTACTTC; cdr3_aa: CASSVGQGIQETQYF
d_call: .; j_call: TRBJ2-1; cdr3_length: 14; v_call: TRBV6-4; clone_size: few; cdr3_nt: TGTGCCAGCAGTGACTCGATTGCTGGGAATGAGCAGTTCTTC; cdr3_aa: CASSDSIAGNEQFF
d_call: .; j_call: TRBJ2-6; cdr3_length: 15; v_call: TRBV6-2/TRBV6-3; clone_size: .; cdr3_nt: TGTGCCAGCAACCTGGGGACCGCTGGGGCCAACGTCCTGACTTTC; cdr3_aa: CASNLGTAGANVLTF
d_call: .; j_call: TRBJ1-1; cdr3_length: 13; v_call: TRBV6-5; clone_size: .; cdr3_nt: TGTGCCAGCAGTCATGGGGGGAACACTGAAGCTTTCTTT; cdr3_aa: CASSHGGNTEAFF
d_call: .; j_call: TRBJ1-2; cdr3_length: 13; v_call: TRBV7-9; clone_size: few; cdr3_nt: TGTGCCAGCAGCGTAACAGGGAGGTTCGACTACACCTTC; cdr3_aa: CASSVTGRFDYTF
d_call: TRBD2; j_call: TRBJ2-3; cdr3_length: 15; v_call: TRBV7-9; clone_size: .; cdr3_nt: TGTGCCAGCAGCCACCTAGCGGGAAGCACAGATACGCAGTATTTT; cdr3_aa: CASSHLAGSTDTQYF
d_call: TRBD2; j_call: TRBJ2-7; cdr3_length: 13; v_call: TRBV29-1; clone_size: few; cdr3_nt: TGCAGCGTTGCGAGCGGGGGGGCGGATGAGCAGTACTTC; cdr3_aa: CSVASGGADEQYF
d_call: .; j_call: TRBJ1-5; cdr3_length: 17; v_call: TRBV3-1; clone_size: .; cdr3_nt: TGTGCCAGCAGCCAAGGACTGGACGACGGCTCCAATCAGCCCCAGCATTTT; cdr3_aa: CASSQGLDDGSNQPQHF
d_call: TRBD1; j_call: TRBJ2-3; cdr3_length: 15; v_call: TRBV10-3; clone_size: .; cdr3_nt: TGTGCCATCAGAACGACAGGGGGCAAGACAGATACGCAGTATTTT; cdr3_aa: CAIRTTGGKTDTQYF
d_call: .; j_call: TRBJ1-1; cdr3_length: 12; v_call: TRBV9; clone_size: .; cdr3_nt: TGTGCCAGCAGCGTAGCAGACGGTGAAGCTTTCTTT; cdr3_aa: CASSVADGEAFF
d_call: TRBD1; j_call: TRBJ2-5; cdr3_length: 14; v_call: TRBV5-1; clone_size: once; cdr3_nt: TGCGCCAGCAGCTCACAACAGGGGCGAGAGACCCAGTACTTC; cdr3_aa: CASSSQQGRETQYF
d_call: .; j_call: TRBJ1-4; cdr3_length: 15; v_call: TRBV4-1; clone_size: .; cdr3_nt: TGCGCCAGCAGCCAAGTTCCTGCAACTAATGAAAAACTGTTTTTT; cdr3_aa: CASSQVPATNEKLFF
d_call: .; j_call: TRBJ2-2; cdr3_length: 14; v_call: TRBV9; clone_size: .; cdr3_nt: TGTGCCAGCAGCGATCGGAAGGGTACCGGGGAGCTGTTTTTT; cdr3_aa: CASSDRKGTGELFF
d_call: TRBD2; j_call: TRBJ2-7; cdr3_length: 15; v_call: TRBV12-3/TRBV12-4; clone_size: .; cdr3_nt: TGTGCCAGCAGGACACTAGCGGGGGGAAACTACGAGCAGTACTTC; cdr3_aa: CASRTLAGGNYEQYF
d_call: TRBD2; j_call: TRBJ2-7; cdr3_length: 14; v_call: TRBV6-2/TRBV6-3; clone_size: few; cdr3_nt: TGTGCCAGCAGTTACCAGCGGGGGTACTACGAGCAGTACTTC; cdr3_aa: CASSYQRGYYEQYF
d_call: TRBD2; j_call: TRBJ2-1; cdr3_length: 16; v_call: TRBV6-4; clone_size: once; cdr3_nt: TGTGCCAGCAGTGAGTCCGGGACTAGCGGGGGCTGCGAGCAGTTCTTC; cdr3_aa: CASSESGTSGGCEQFF
d_call: .; j_call: TRBJ1-1; cdr3_length: 15; v_call: TRBV7-9; clone_size: few; cdr3_nt: TGTGCCAGCAGCTTAGGGCGGGGGATGAACACTGAAGCTTTCTTT; cdr3_aa: CASSLGRGMNTEAFF
d_call: .; j_call: TRBJ2-7; cdr3_length: 12; v_call: TRBV29-1; clone_size: .; cdr3_nt: TGCAGCGTTGGAGGTTCCCTCTACGAGCAGTACTTC; cdr3_aa: CSVGGSLYEQYF
d_call: .; j_call: TRBJ2-7; cdr3_length: 17; v_call: TRBV5-1; clone_size: .; cdr3_nt: TGCGCCAGCAGCTTGGTATTCGGGCAGGGGAATATCTACGAGCAGTACTTC; cdr3_aa: CASSLVFGQGNIYEQYF
d_call: .; j_call: TRBJ1-6; cdr3_length: 13; v_call: TRBV7-2; clone_size: .; cdr3_nt: TGTGCCACCAAGGGACTTGCTAATTCACCCCTCCACTTT; cdr3_aa: CATKGLANSPLHF
d_call: .; j_call: TRBJ1-4; cdr3_length: 14; v_call: TRBV7-9; clone_size: .; cdr3_nt: TGTGCCAGCAGCCCTCCGCGCAGACATGAAAAACTGTTTTTT; cdr3_aa: CASSPPRRHEKLFF
d_call: TRBD2; j_call: TRBJ2-1; cdr3_length: 16; v_call: TRBV7-9; clone_size: .; cdr3_nt: TGTGCCAGCAGCACCACTAGCGGGAGGGATTACAATGAGCAGTTCTTC; cdr3_aa: CASSTTSGRDYNEQFF
d_call: .; j_call: TRBJ2-5; cdr3_length: 13; v_call: TRBV7-2; clone_size: .; cdr3_nt: TGTGCCAGCAGCCCCAACGACCGGGACTTATGGTACTTC; cdr3_aa: CASSPNDRDLWYF
d_call: TRBD1; j_call: TRBJ1-5; cdr3_length: 15; v_call: TRBV20-1; clone_size: .; cdr3_nt: TGCAGTGCTAGAGATCGACAGGGAGTCAATCAGCCCCAGCATTTT; cdr3_aa: CSARDRQGVNQPQHF
d_call: TRBD2; j_call: TRBJ2-1; cdr3_length: 17; v_call: TRBV7-3; clone_size: few; cdr3_nt: TGTGCCAGCAGCCTCACTAGCGGGGCGAGCTCCTACAATGAGCAGTTCTTC; cdr3_aa: CASSLTSGASSYNEQFF
d_call: .; j_call: TRBJ2-7; cdr3_length: 15; v_call: TRBV20-1; clone_size: .; cdr3_nt: TGCAGTGCTAGAGATCGGTTCCACCAGGCGTACGAGCAGTACTTC; cdr3_aa: CSARDRFHQAYEQYF
d_call: TRBD2; j_call: TRBJ2-5; cdr3_length: 16; v_call: TRBV9; clone_size: .; cdr3_nt: TGTGCCAGCAGCGCGGGACTAGCGGGGAACCAAGAGACCCAGTACTTC; cdr3_aa: CASSAGLAGNQETQYF
d_call: TRBD2; j_call: TRBJ2-1; cdr3_length: 16; v_call: TRBV12-3/TRBV12-4; clone_size: .; cdr3_nt: TGTGCCAGCAGTCTAGAAGCGGGGGTATCCTACAATGAGCAGTTCTTC; cdr3_aa: CASSLEAGVSYNEQFF
d_call: .; j_call: TRBJ1-2; cdr3_length: 13; v_call: TRBV29-1; clone_size: few; cdr3_nt: TGCAGCGTTGATCCGGGGAGGATTGGTGGCTACACCTTC; cdr3_aa: CSVDPGRIGGYTF
d_call: .; j_call: TRBJ2-3; cdr3_length: 15; v_call: TRBV4-2; clone_size: .; cdr3_nt: TGTGCCAGCAGCCGTTCCGGGTGGAGCACAGATACGCAGTATTTT; cdr3_aa: CASSRSGWSTDTQYF
d_call: TRBD1; j_call: TRBJ2-7; cdr3_length: 15; v_call: TRBV29-1; clone_size: .; cdr3_nt: TGCAGCGTTTGGAGCAGGGGGCAGGGCAGGTACGAGCAGTACTTC; cdr3_aa: CSVWSRGQGRYEQYF
d_call: .; j_call: TRBJ2-7; cdr3_length: 12; v_call: TRBV10-3; clone_size: .; cdr3_nt: TGTGCCGTCAGTGAGTCCCAAGGGGAGCAGTACTTC; cdr3_aa: CAVSESQGEQYF
d_call: TRBD1; j_call: TRBJ2-7; cdr3_length: 11; v_call: TRBV20-1; clone_size: few; cdr3_nt: TGCAGTGGGGACAGGGCCTACGAGCAGTACTTC; cdr3_aa: CSGDRAYEQYF
d_call: .; j_call: TRBJ2-1; cdr3_length: 16; v_call: TRBV3-1; clone_size: .; cdr3_nt: TGTGCCAGCAGCCAAAGGGCGGAAATTCCCAACAATGAGCAGTTCTTC; cdr3_aa: CASSQRAEIPNNEQFF
d_call: .; j_call: TRBJ1-5; cdr3_length: 14; v_call: TRBV24-1; clone_size: .; cdr3_nt: TGTGCCACCAGTGATGGGTCGGCGGGTCAGCCCCAGCATTTT; cdr3_aa: CATSDGSAGQPQHF
d_call: TRBD1; j_call: TRBJ2-7; cdr3_length: 14; v_call: TRBV6-5; clone_size: few; cdr3_nt: TGTGCCAGCAGTTACGGGACAGGGGTCCACGAGCAGTACTTC; cdr3_aa: CASSYGTGVHEQYF